The 23 T cell receptor beta chains presented below share a single source sample, sequenced in a study of CD8 T cells in ankylosing spondylitis. Study findings and constraints: Among TCR beta sequences, a motif of several highly homologous variants appeared characteristic of ankylosing spondylitis blood.

These TCRs are of unknown antigen specificity. TCRdb fed the 5' RACE reads into MiXCR, producing one record per CDR3 protein. The sample records approximately 540,000 distinct CDR3 sequences, about 13% being singletons. The sample was blood, either unsorted or a sorted T cell fraction (not recorded which). The receptors shown here come from a male donor with ankylosing spondylitis.

This rearrangement joins TRBV9 to TRBJ2-5; 7 nucleotides align to TRBD2. The CDR3 sequence is 13 residues long. V was pared by 6 bases and J by 3 bases, with 5 bases of the junction left unmatched. Germline V gene sequence: CDR1 SGDLS, CDR2 YYNGEE. CDR3 coding DNA: TGTGCCAGCACCCGGGGAGGGAAAGAGACCCAGTACTTC. As protein: CASTRGGKETQYF.

This chain uses TRBV10-3 with TRBJ2-2; no firm D call. The germline V gene has CDR1 ENHRY and CDR2 SYGVKD. There are 13 residues in the CDR3. V was trimmed by 3 bases and J by 6 bases, leaving 8 bases between them. The CDR3: CAISERKAGELFF. The CDR3 region has the DNA TGTGCCATCAGTGAACGTAAGGCCGGGGAGCTGTTTTTT.

The chain links TRBV20-1 to TRBJ1-3; TRBD1 is a possible D gene (5 bases). CDR1 and CDR2 (germline): DFQATT, SNEGSKA (reference sequence). V dropped 4 bases and J dropped 4 bases, with 17 bases sitting between them. The CDR3 totals 15 residues. CDR3 protein: CSATSGTLLGNTIYF. CDR3 nucleotides: TGCAGTGCTACCTCCGGGACCCTTCTGGGAAACACCATATATTTT.

The chain couples TRBV20-1 to TRBJ2-7; 11 bases align to TRBD2. The germline gives CDR1 DFQATT, CDR2 SNEGSKA (reference sequence). The V and J ends lost 3 bases and 5 bases, in that order; junction bases with no gene match: 9. The CDR3 consists of 15 residues. Here the CDR3 reads CSASHGLAGDDEQYF. The CDR3 DNA sequence: TGCAGTGCTAGCCACGGACTAGCGGGTGATGACGAGCAGTACTTC.

This clonotype occurred a few times. The chain links TRBV3-1 to TRBJ1-1, with unresolved D. The V end lost 1 base, the J end lost 1 base, and 7 bases lay between the germline ends. CDR3 length: 14 amino acids. Germline V lookup: CDR1 LGHDT, CDR2 YNNKEL (reference sequence). This CDR3 is CASSQVNWNTEAFF. The CDR3 DNA follows: TGTGCCAGCAGCCAAGTGAATTGGAACACTGAAGCTTTCTTT.

This clonotype was detected ten times or more. The chain employs TRBV12-3 or TRBV12-4 and TRBJ1-4; possible D gene TRBD1, 6 bases. The CDR3 runs 13 residues. V lost 10 bases, J lost 8 bases, and 17 bases lay in between. In DNA form, the CDR3 reads TGTGCCATCTCGACAGGCCGCCACGAAAAACTGTTTTTT. Translating it yields CAISTGRHEKLFF.

The chain employs TRBV7-9 and TRBJ2-6, with D hard to call. Looked up from germline, CDR1 is SEHNR and CDR2 is FQNEAQ (reference sequence). CDR3 size: 16 residues. Trimming stripped 5 bases from V and 0 bases from J, with 11 bases between. CDR3 in amino acids: CASSPVQPSGANVLTF. The DNA of the CDR3 is TGTGCCAGCAGCCCGGTTCAGCCCTCTGGGGCCAACGTCCTGACTTTC.

The sample holds a few counts of this clonotype. The V and J genes are TRBV5-1 and TRBJ2-5, with D perhaps given as TRBD1 or TRBD2 (6 bases each). Germline CDR1 reads SGHRS; CDR2 reads YFSETQ. V was cut by 4 bases and J by 5 bases, with 15 bases left in between. This CDR3 is 14 amino acids long. CDR3 nucleotide sequence: TGCGCCAGCAGCGGTACAGGGAGGTTGGAGACCCAGTACTTC. Its protein is CASSGTGRLETQYF.

This clonotype showed up many times. The genes are TRBV12-3 or TRBV12-4 and TRBJ2-6, with 8 bases aligning to TRBD2. With V trimmed by 7 bases and J by 2 bases, 7 bases remained unmatched. The CDR3 loop spans 16 amino acids. The CDR3 protein is CASTSYGGAGANVLTF. The CDR3 nucleotides read TGTGCCAGCACTTCGTACGGGGGGGCTGGGGCCAACGTCCTGACTTTC.

The chain employs TRBV29-1 and TRBJ2-7; TRBD1 aligns across 9 bases. The V gene's germline CDR1 is SQVTM and CDR2 ANQGSEA. The CDR3 sequence is 13 residues long. In DNA, the CDR3 is TGCAGTGCGTGCGGGACAGGGCTGAGCGAGCAGTACTTC. Translation gives CSACGTGLSEQYF.

This clonotype has a handful of counts. J is TRBJ2-5 and V is TRBV7-2, with a possible D match to TRBD2 (6 bases). The CDR3 spans 14 residues. V shed 5 bases and J shed 4 bases, with 14 bases lying between them. Looked up from germline, CDR1 is SGHTA and CDR2 is FQGNSA. The CDR3 coding sequence is TGTGCCAGCAGCCCCCCGGGACTCGGAGAGACCCAGTACTTC. This gives the protein CASSPPGLGETQYF.

This clonotype has just a few counts. The rearrangement uses TRBV4-2 and TRBJ2-1; 15 bases are shared with TRBD2. This CDR3 is built from 18 residues. Germline assignment: CDR1 LGHNA and CDR2 YNFKEQ. V gave up 0 bases and J gave up 4 bases; unmatched junction bases: 4. Written as DNA, the CDR3 is TGTGCCAGCAGCCAAGATGGGACTAGCGGGAGGAGTTACAATGAGCAGTTCTTC. Translated: CASSQDGTSGRSYNEQFF.

This clonotype has just a few counts. The rearrangement links TRBV9 to TRBJ1-6; 7 nucleotides agree with TRBD1. The V gene end was trimmed by 0 bases and the J gene end by 5 bases; junction bases not matched to a gene: 2. The CDR3 covers 15 residues. Germline V gene data show CDR1 as SGDLS and CDR2 as YYNGEE. The CDR3 loop is CASSVAGTDNSPLHF. DNA of the CDR3: TGTGCCAGCAGCGTAGCCGGGACAGATAATTCACCCCTCCACTTT.

This clonotype has only a few counts. The CDR3 reads CASTTAKPWDEQFF. The CDR3 bases are TGCGCCAGCACGACAGCAAAGCCATGGGATGAGCAGTTCTTC. The chain employs TRBV5-1 and TRBJ2-1; D perhaps matches TRBD1 (5 bases). Germline V lookup: CDR1 SGHRS, CDR2 YFSETQ. V was cut by 6 bases and J by 8 bases, with 18 bases left in between. This CDR3 has 14 residues.

This clonotype was seen repeatedly, ten times or more. The rearrangement uses TRBV7-2 and TRBJ2-7; TRBD1 matches 9 bases. Per germline, CDR1 SGHTA and CDR2 FQGNSA. V was clipped by 7 bases and J by 6 bases; unmatched bases: 10. This CDR3 comprises 14 residues. The CDR3 DNA reads as TGTGCCAGCACAACATCCGGGACAGGGACCGAGCAGTACGTC. Its translation: CASTTSGTGTEQYV.

This clonotype was seen many times. This chain connects TRBV2 to TRBJ1-5; D may be TRBD1 (6 bases). Trimming removed 6 bases from V and 6 bases from J, with 12 bases in between. CDR1 is SNHLY and CDR2 is FYNNEI in the germline V gene. This CDR3 region has 13 residues. The CDR3: CASRGGGGQPQHF. CDR3 coding DNA: TGTGCCAGCAGGGGCGGAGGGGGTCAGCCCCAGCATTTT.

The rearrangement links TRBV18 to TRBJ1-1, with 10 bases aligning to TRBD1. CDR3 length: 14 residues. Per the germline V gene, CDR1 is KGHSH and CDR2 is LQKENI. The V segment lost 8 bases and the J segment 10 bases; nucleotides outside the gene matches: 13. CDR3 DNA: TGTGCCAGCCTTAGTTTGACAGGGGGCGCCGGAGCTTTCTTT. It yields the protein CASLSLTGGAGAFF.

V gene TRBV12-3 or TRBV12-4 combines with J gene TRBJ1-1; 7 positions agree with TRBD1. CDR3 length equals 12 residues. V gave up 6 bases and J gave up 4 bases; unmatched junction bases: 2. The CDR3 spells CASREGATEAFF. CDR3 DNA sequence: TGTGCCAGCAGGGAGGGGGCCACTGAAGCTTTCTTT.

V is TRBV10-2 and J is TRBJ1-1; tentative D call: TRBD1 (6 bases). From germline, CDR1 is WSHSY and CDR2 SAAADI. V was pared by 6 bases and J by 2 bases, with 13 bases between. The CDR3 is 14 amino acids. The CDR3 nucleotides are TGCGCCAGCAGGCCCGGGACAATAAACACTGAAGCTTTCTTT. It is translated as CASRPGTINTEAFF.

DNA of the CDR3: TGTGCCAGCAGCGTAGGGAACAGGTACAATGAGCAGTTCTTC. It specifies CASSVGNRYNEQFF. V is TRBV9 and J is TRBJ2-1; TRBD1 is a possible D gene (5 bases). Germline V gene sequence: CDR1 SGDLS, CDR2 YYNGEE. This CDR3 spans 14 amino acids. Trimming cost V 0 bases and J 4 bases, with 8 bases left between them.

The table lists this clonotype with a few counts. The rearrangement joins TRBV19 to TRBJ2-7, with 10 bases identical to TRBD2. Germline V gene sequence: CDR1 LNHDA, CDR2 SQIVND (reference sequence). This CDR3 contains 14 residues. Losses at the gene ends were 3 bases for V and 3 bases for J; bases not matched to a gene: 2. This CDR3 reads CASSIASGSYEQYF. The DNA for the CDR3 is TGTGCCAGTAGTATCGCTAGCGGGAGCTACGAGCAGTACTTC.

This rearrangement joins TRBV5-1 to TRBJ2-2, with 11 bases aligning to TRBD2. Germline values: CDR1 SGHRS, CDR2 YFSETQ. The CDR3 has 19 amino acids. The V segment lost 0 bases and the J segment 1 base; nucleotides outside the gene matches: 8. CDR3 loop: CASSLANLAGGGNTGELFF. The CDR3 region has the DNA TGCGCCAGCAGCTTGGCCAACCTAGCGGGAGGAGGGAACACCGGGGAGCTGTTTTTT.

In this sample, this clonotype turned up a few times. The chain combines TRBV12-3 or TRBV12-4 with TRBJ2-5; 7 bases align to TRBD1. The CDR3 loop spans 14 amino acids. J gave up 5 bases and V 5 bases, and 8 bases lay outside the gene matches. The CDR3 spells CASSRQTGYETQYF. In DNA form, the CDR3 reads TGTGCCAGCAGTCGCCAGACAGGGTACGAGACCCAGTACTTC.